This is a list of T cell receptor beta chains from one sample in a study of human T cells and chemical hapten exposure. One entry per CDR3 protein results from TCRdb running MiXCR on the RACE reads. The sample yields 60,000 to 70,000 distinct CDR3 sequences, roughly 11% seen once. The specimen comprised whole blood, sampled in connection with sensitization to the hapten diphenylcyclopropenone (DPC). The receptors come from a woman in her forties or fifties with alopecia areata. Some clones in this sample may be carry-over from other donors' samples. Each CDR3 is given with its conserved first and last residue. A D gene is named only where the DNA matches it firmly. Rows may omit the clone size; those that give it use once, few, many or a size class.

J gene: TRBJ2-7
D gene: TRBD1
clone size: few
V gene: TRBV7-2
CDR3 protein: CASSLRGQAPYEQYF
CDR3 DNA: TGTGCCAGCAGCCTAAGGGGACAGGCACCCTACGAGCAGTACTTC

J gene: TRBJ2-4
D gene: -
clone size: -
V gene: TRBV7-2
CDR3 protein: CASSSGQYKINIQYF
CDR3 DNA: TGTGCCAGCAGCTCAGGACAGTATAAGATAAACATTCAGTACTTC

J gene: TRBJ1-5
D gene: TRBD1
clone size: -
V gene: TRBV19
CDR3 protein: CASSAGTGAQPQHF
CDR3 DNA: TGTGCCAGTAGTGCAGGGACAGGGGCTCAGCCCCAGCATTTT

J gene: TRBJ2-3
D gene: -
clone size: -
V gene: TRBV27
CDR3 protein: CASSFLGTDTQYF
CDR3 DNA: TGTGCCAGCAGTTTTCTTGGCACAGATACGCAGTATTTT

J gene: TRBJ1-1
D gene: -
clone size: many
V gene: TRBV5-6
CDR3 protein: CASSLERGGESNTEAFF
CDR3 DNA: TGTGCCAGCAGCTTGGAAAGGGGGGGAGAGTCGAACACTGAAGCTTTCTTT

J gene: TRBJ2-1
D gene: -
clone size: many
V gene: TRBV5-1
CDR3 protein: CASSLDVKGEQFF
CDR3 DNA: TGCGCCAGCAGCTTGGATGTCAAGGGTGAGCAGTTCTTC

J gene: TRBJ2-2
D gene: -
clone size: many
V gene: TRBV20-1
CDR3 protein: CSAARYTGELFF
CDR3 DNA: TGCAGTGCTGCCCGGTACACCGGGGAGCTGTTTTTT

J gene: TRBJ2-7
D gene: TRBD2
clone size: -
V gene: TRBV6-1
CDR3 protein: CASSEERGYEQYF
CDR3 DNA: TGTGCCAGCAGTGAAGAGCGGGGGTACGAGCAGTACTTC

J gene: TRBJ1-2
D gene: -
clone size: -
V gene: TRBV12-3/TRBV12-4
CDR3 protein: CASSPRMSYGYTF
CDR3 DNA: TGTGCCAGCAGTCCGAGGATGAGCTATGGCTACACCTTC

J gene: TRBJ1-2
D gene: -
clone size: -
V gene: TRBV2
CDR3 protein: CASTADRYGYTF
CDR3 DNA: TGTGCCAGCACGGCGGATCGCTATGGCTACACCTTC

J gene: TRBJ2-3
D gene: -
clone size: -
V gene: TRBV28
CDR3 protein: CASSLGQGGKYF
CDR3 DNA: TGTGCCAGCAGTTTAGGACAAGGAGGGAAGTATTTT

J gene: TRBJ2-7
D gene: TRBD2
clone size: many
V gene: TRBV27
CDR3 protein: CASSRGLAYEQYF
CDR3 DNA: TGTGCCAGCAGTAGGGGACTAGCTTACGAGCAGTACTTC

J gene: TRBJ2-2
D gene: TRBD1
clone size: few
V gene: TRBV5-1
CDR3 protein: CASSWTGESTGELFF
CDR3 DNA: TGCGCCAGCAGCTGGACAGGGGAGAGCACCGGGGAGCTGTTTTTT

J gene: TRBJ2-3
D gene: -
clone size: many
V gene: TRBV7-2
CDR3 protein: CASSLMGRKTDTQYF
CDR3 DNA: TGTGCCAGCAGCTTAATGGGCCGAAAAACAGATACGCAGTATTTT

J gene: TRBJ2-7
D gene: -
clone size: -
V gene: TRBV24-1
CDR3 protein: CATSDLDAAGQYF
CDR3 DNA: TGTGCCACCAGTGACCTTGACGCCGCCGGGCAGTACTTC

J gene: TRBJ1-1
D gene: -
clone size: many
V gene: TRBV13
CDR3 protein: CASSLGLTGGNTEAFF
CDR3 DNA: TGTGCCAGCAGCTTAGGCCTTACCGGGGGCAACACTGAAGCTTTCTTT

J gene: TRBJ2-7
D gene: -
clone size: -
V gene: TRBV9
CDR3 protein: CASSVRDIPYEQYF
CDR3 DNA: TGTGCCAGCAGCGTCCGGGACATCCCCTACGAGCAGTACTTC

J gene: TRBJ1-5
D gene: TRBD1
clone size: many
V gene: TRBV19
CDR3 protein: CASTDGQGNQPQHF
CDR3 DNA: TGTGCCAGTACCGACGGACAGGGCAATCAGCCCCAGCATTTT

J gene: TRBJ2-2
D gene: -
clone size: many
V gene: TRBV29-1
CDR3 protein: CSVEWTPPTGELFF
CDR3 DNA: TGCAGCGTAGAATGGACACCACCCACCGGGGAGCTGTTTTTT

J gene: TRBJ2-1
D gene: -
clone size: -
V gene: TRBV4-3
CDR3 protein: CATPGEQFF
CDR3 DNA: TGCGCCACGCCGGGTGAGCAGTTCTTC

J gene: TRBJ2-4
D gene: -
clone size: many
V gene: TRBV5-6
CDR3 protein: CASSVREGRNIQYF
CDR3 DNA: TGTGCCAGCAGCGTCCGCGAGGGCCGAAACATTCAGTACTTC

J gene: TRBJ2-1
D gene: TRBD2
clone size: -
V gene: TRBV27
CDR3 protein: CASSLFGGPSGREASYNEQFF
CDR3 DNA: TGTGCCAGCAGTTTATTTGGGGGGCCTAGCGGGAGGGAGGCCTCCTACAATGAGCAGTTCTTC